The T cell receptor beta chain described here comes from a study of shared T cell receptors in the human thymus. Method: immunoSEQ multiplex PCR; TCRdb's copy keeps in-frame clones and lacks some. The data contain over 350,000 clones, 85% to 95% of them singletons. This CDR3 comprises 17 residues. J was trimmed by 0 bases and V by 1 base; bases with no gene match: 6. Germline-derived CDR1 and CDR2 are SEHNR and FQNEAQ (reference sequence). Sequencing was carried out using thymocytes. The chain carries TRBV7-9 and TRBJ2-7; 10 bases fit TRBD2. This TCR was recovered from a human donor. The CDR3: CASSLDRLAGFSYEQYF. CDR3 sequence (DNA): TGTGCCAGCAGCTTAGATAGACTAGCGGGTTTCTCCTACGAGCAGTACTTC.